This entry describes one T cell receptor (beta chain). Its cognate antigen is unknown. Data came from immunoSEQ multiplex PCR; TCRdb stores just in-frame clones and leaves some out. The sample lists 150,000 or so clones, under 95% seen once, with around 1.5% in the top ten. This entry belongs to a study of T cell responses to AZD1222 COVID-19 vaccine. The study, taken as a whole, reports: Increased Spike-specific TCR breadth and depth were observed after two AZD1222 doses. A mostly white British donor set with more females was recruited, and clonal diversity was possibly underestimated.

The ends were cut back, 4 bases at V and 2 bases at J, with 15 bases in the middle. This CDR3 is built from 16 residues. From germline, CDR1 is SGHAT and CDR2 FQNNGV. Here the sequenced sample was peripheral blood, taken on day 0 of AZD1222 vaccination. The clonotype comes from an adult in good health. This chain connects TRBV11-2 to TRBJ2-1; D is ambiguous. The CDR3 spells CASSSFSRRPYNEQFF. CDR3 coding DNA: TGTGCCAGCAGCTCCTTCTCTAGGAGACCCTACAATGAGCAGTTCTTC.